The 20 T cell receptor beta chains in this list originate from one sample, sequenced in a study of T cell repertoires in cytomegalovirus infection. Each CDR3 protein gets one entry after TCRdb re-called the reads with MiXCR. This table holds about 530,000 distinct CDR3 sequences, roughly 29% found once. Sequencing input: PBMCs. These receptor sequences come from a human donor in good health (CMV status not recorded). Some clones in this sample may be carry-over from other donors' samples.

In its sample, this clonotype was seen a few times. V usage is TRBV20-1 and J usage is TRBJ2-7; tentative D call: TRBD2 (6 bases). The CDR3 is 14 amino acids. CDR1 is DFQATT and CDR2 is SNEGSKA in the germline V gene (reference sequence). V gave up 5 bases and J gave up 1 base, with 15 bases separating them. CDR3 residues: CSALSGTGSYEQYF. DNA for the CDR3: TGCAGTGCTCTTAGCGGCACGGGATCCTACGAGCAGTACTTC.

A few counts support this clonotype. This chain links TRBV6-6 with TRBJ2-1; D gene uncertain. The CDR3 loop spans 11 amino acids. Germline CDR1 and CDR2: MNHNY and SVGAGI (reference sequence). The V gene lost 5 bases and the J gene lost 7 bases, with 6 bases spanning the gap. The CDR3 is CASSESNEQFF. The CDR3 DNA sequence: TGTGCCAGCAGTGAGTCGAATGAGCAGTTCTTC.

This clonotype was seen at least ten times. The CDR3 here is CASSLWGQETQYF. CDR3 DNA sequence: TGTGCCAGCTCCCTATGGGGGCAAGAGACCCAGTACTTC. This chain uses TRBV12-3 or TRBV12-4 with TRBJ2-5; D may be TRBD1 or TRBD2 (5 bases each). This CDR3 comprises 13 residues. Trimming took 8 bases from V and 2 from J, leaving 12 bases between them.

The J gene is TRBJ2-1, the V gene TRBV19, with D tentatively TRBD1 (6 bases). Trimming took 5 bases from V and 2 from J, leaving 13 bases between them. CDR3 length: 15 amino acids. CDR1 LNHDA and CDR2 SQIVND come from the germline V gene (reference sequence). The CDR3 reads CASSGQGNAYNEQFF. The CDR3 DNA is TGTGCCAGTAGTGGTCAGGGGAATGCCTACAATGAGCAGTTCTTC.

This clonotype was detected only a few times. The V gene is TRBV14, the J gene TRBJ1-2; D unresolved. The germline gives CDR1 SGHDN, CDR2 FVKESK. V dropped 5 bases and J dropped 5 bases, with 12 bases sitting between them. This CDR3 is built from 13 residues. CDR3 amino acids: CASSETPRYGYTF. CDR3 coding DNA: TGTGCCAGCAGCGAGACCCCCAGATATGGCTACACCTTC. The full variable domain, with the rest looked up from reference TRBV14 and TRBJ1-2, is EAGVTQFPSHSVIEKGQTVTLRCDPISGHDNLYWYRRVMGKEIKFLLHFVKESKQDESGMPNNRFLAERTGGTYSTLKVQPAELEDSGVYFCASSETPRYGYTFGSGTRLTVV.

As DNA, the CDR3 is TGTGCCACCATGGACAGGGACTACGAGCAGTACTTC. This codes for CATMDRDYEQYF. This chain connects TRBV24-1 to TRBJ2-7, with 8 bases identical to TRBD1. Germline trimming cut 8 bases from V and 3 bases from J; bases unmatched to any gene: 2. CDR3 length equals 12 residues. The V gene's germline CDR1 is KGHDR and CDR2 SFDVKD.

This rearrangement joins TRBV29-1 to TRBJ2-7, with D perhaps TRBD2 (6 bases). Trimming pared 4 bases from V and 2 bases from J, leaving 15 bases between. The CDR3 spans 14 residues. Germline CDR1 and CDR2: SQVTM and ANQGSEA. Written as DNA, the CDR3 is TGCAGCGTTGGGCCCCAAGCGGGTGCCTACGAGCAGTACTTC. Amino acids: CSVGPQAGAYEQYF.

This chain connects TRBV7-2 to TRBJ2-5; TRBD2 might be the D (5 bases). Deletions cut 5 bases from V and 5 bases from J, with 24 bases between. Germline V lookup: CDR1 SGHTA, CDR2 FQGNSA. There are 17 residues in the CDR3. CDR3 region: CASSPNLRISGSETQYF. CDR3 bases: TGTGCCAGCAGCCCGAATTTAAGGATATCGGGAAGCGAGACCCAGTACTTC.

The genes are TRBV30 and TRBJ1-2; maybe TRBD1 (5 bases). The V end lost 4 bases, the J end lost 7 bases, and 13 bases lay between the germline ends. The germline V gene encodes CDR1 GTSNPN and CDR2 SVGIG (reference sequence). The CDR3 totals 12 residues. This chain's CDR3 is CAWTGIVRGYTF. For the CDR3, the DNA is TGTGCCTGGACAGGGATTGTTCGTGGCTACACCTTC.

This clonotype was seen a few times. The chain uses TRBV7-9 and TRBJ2-1, with 10 bases matching TRBD2. Germline trimming cut 5 bases from V and 15 bases from J; bases unmatched to any gene: 16. Germline CDR1 is SEHNR and CDR2 is FQNEAQ (reference sequence). This CDR3 has 15 amino acids. The CDR3 loop reads CASSRSGRQGSWRFF. CDR3 sequence (DNA): TGTGCCAGCAGCCGTAGCGGGAGGCAGGGGTCGTGGCGGTTCTTC.

The V call is TRBV20-1, the J call TRBJ2-7, with a tentative D call TRBD1 (6 bases). The V and J ends lost 6 bases and 0 bases respectively, with 12 bases between them. Germline-derived CDR1 and CDR2 are DFQATT and SNEGSKA (reference sequence). The CDR3 is made up of 13 amino acids. CDR3 coding DNA: TGCAGTGCCCTAGGACAGAGCTCCTACGAGCAGTACTTC. This sequence encodes CSALGQSSYEQYF.

This clonotype was seen a few times. The V and J genes are TRBV7-2 and TRBJ1-1, with D unresolved. The V and J ends lost 7 bases and 6 bases respectively, with 18 bases between them. The CDR3 sequence is 14 residues long. Germline V gives CDR1 SGHTA, CDR2 FQGNSA. This CDR3 reads CASTPSVGRPEAFF. The CDR3 DNA reads TGTGCCAGCACCCCCTCGGTAGGGAGACCTGAAGCTTTCTTT.

This clonotype was counted only a few times. This chain connects TRBV11-3 to TRBJ2-1, with D unclear. Germline V gives CDR1 SGHNT, CDR2 YENEEA. The CDR3 is 15 residues long. V was cut by 2 bases and J by 8 bases, with 16 bases left in between. The CDR3 protein is CASSLRPLGIDEQFF. The CDR3 region has the DNA TGTGCCAGCAGCTTACGACCTCTGGGCATTGATGAGCAGTTCTTC.

The chain combines TRBV10-3 with TRBJ2-5; D is ambiguous. Trimming removed 4 bases from V and 5 bases from J, with 8 bases in between. The CDR3 runs 12 residues. From germline, CDR1 is ENHRY and CDR2 SYGVKD. The CDR3: CAISGETETQYF. The CDR3 DNA is TGTGCCATCAGTGGAGAGACGGAGACCCAGTACTTC.

This chain uses TRBV19 with TRBJ2-5; 10 nucleotides agree with TRBD2. CDR3 length: 17 amino acids. Germline V gives CDR1 LNHDA, CDR2 SQIVND (reference sequence). J gave up 2 bases and V 5 bases, and 11 bases lay outside the gene matches. In DNA, the CDR3 is TGTGCCAGTAGTCTCAATCCGATAGCGGGAGGTCAAGAGACCCAGTACTTC. This codes for CASSLNPIAGGQETQYF. Based on the CDR3 plus reference TRBV19 and TRBJ2-5, the full variable domain is DGGITQSPKYLFRKEGQNVTLSCEQNLNHDAMYWYRQDPGQGLRLIYYSQIVNDFQKGDIAEGYSVSREKKESFPLTVTSAQKNPTAFYLCASSLNPIAGGQETQYFGPGTRLLVL.

The chain has TRBV19 and TRBJ1-4; a weak D match, TRBD1 (6 bases). CDR3 length: 17 residues. V lost 5 bases and J lost 8, with 24 bases in between. CDR1 is LNHDA, CDR2 SQIVND, per germline (reference sequence). The CDR3 is CASSPTGLGGEGEKLFF. The CDR3 DNA follows: TGTGCCAGTAGTCCGACAGGACTTGGGGGAGAGGGCGAAAAACTGTTTTTT.

This clonotype showed up just a few times. The genes are TRBV12-3 or TRBV12-4 and TRBJ1-3, with 8 bases matching TRBD1. The CDR3 has 14 amino acids. V dropped 6 bases and J dropped 4; count of bases not matched to a gene: 5. The CDR3 loop is CASSLQGGGNTIYF. The DNA for the CDR3 is TGTGCCAGCAGCCTACAGGGGGGAGGAAACACCATATATTTT.

In this sample, this clonotype turned up many times. This sequence joins TRBV7-2 and TRBJ2-7; 10 positions agree with TRBD2. The germline CDR1 and CDR2 sequences are SGHTA and FQGNSA. Losses at the gene ends were 5 bases for V and 3 bases for J; bases not matched to a gene: 4. The CDR3 length is 14 residues. In DNA, the CDR3 is TGTGCCAGCAGCCCCACTAGCGGGAACTACGAGCAGTACTTC. It translates to CASSPTSGNYEQYF.

The rearrangement uses TRBV10-3 and TRBJ2-1; D is unclear. V lost 5 bases, J lost 10 bases, and 18 bases lay in between. Germline values: CDR1 ENHRY, CDR2 SYGVKD. The CDR3 has 14 amino acids. CDR3 DNA: TGTGCCATCAGTTCCCCTTTAGGATGGAACGAGCAGTTCTTC. As protein: CAISSPLGWNEQFF.

The sample holds many counts of this clonotype. As DNA, the CDR3 is TGTGCCAGCAGCAAACGACTAGCGGGCAACAATGAGCAGTTCTTC. Amino acid sequence: CASSKRLAGNNEQFF. The rearrangement uses TRBV7-8 and TRBJ2-1, with 10 bases aligning to TRBD2. The germline gives CDR1 SGHVS, CDR2 FQNEAQ. J was trimmed by 5 bases and V by 5 bases; bases with no gene match: 6. CDR3 size: 15 residues.